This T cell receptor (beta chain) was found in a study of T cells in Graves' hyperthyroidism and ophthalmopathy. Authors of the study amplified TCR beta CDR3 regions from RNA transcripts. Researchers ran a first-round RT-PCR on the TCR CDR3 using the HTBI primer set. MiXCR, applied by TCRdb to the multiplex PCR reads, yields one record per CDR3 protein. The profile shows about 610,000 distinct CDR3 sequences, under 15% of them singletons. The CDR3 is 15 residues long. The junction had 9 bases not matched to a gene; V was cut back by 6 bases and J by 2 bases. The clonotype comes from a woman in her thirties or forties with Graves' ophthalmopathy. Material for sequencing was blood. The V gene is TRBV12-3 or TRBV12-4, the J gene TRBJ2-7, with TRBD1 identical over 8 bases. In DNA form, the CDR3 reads TGTGCCAGCAGCCGACAGGGGACTGGTCCCTACGAGCAGTACTTC. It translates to CASSRQGTGPYEQYF.